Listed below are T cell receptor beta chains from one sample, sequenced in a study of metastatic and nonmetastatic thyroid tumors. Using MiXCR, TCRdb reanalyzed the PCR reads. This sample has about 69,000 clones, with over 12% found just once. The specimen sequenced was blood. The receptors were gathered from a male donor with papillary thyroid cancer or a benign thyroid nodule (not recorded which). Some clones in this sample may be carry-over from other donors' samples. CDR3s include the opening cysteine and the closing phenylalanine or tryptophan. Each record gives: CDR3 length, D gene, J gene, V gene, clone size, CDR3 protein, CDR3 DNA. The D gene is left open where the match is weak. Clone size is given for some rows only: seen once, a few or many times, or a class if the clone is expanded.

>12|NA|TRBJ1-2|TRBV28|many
CASSRLNYGYTF
TGTGCCAGCAGTAGACTCAACTATGGCTACACCTTC
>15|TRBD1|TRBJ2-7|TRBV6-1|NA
CASSEDVTGSYEHYF
TGTGCCAGCAGTGAAGATGTGACAGGGAGCTACGAGCATTACTTC
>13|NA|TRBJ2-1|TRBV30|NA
CAWSSTPDSEQFF
TGTGCCTGGAGTTCTACCCCAGATAGTGAGCAGTTCTTC
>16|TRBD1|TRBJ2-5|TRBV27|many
CASSPPGQGAAQAQYF
TGTGCCAGCAGTCCCCCCGGACAGGGGGCTGCCCAGGCCCAGTACTTC
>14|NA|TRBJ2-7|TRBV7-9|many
CASSSPQGSYEQYF
TGTGCCAGCAGCTCCCCCCAGGGTAGCTACGAGCAGTACTTC
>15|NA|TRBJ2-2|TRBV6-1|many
CASRPWGERAGELFF
TGTGCCAGCAGACCTTGGGGGGAGAGGGCCGGGGAGCTGTTTTTT
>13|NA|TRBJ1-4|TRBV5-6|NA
CASSLGGNEKLFF
TGTGCCAGCAGCTTGGGAGGGAATGAAAAACTGTTTTTT
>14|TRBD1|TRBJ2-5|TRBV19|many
CASSRTGRQETQYF
TGTGCCAGTAGCCGGACAGGGCGGCAAGAGACCCAGTACTTC
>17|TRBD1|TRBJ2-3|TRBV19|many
CATWDFSGTGVTDTQYF
TGTGCCACCTGGGATTTTTCCGGGACAGGGGTTACAGATACGCAGTATTTT
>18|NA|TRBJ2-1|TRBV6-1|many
CASSEPMDGVSSYNEQFF
TGTGCCAGCAGTGAACCCATGGACGGCGTTAGCTCCTACAATGAGCAGTTCTTC
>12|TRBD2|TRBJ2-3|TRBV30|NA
CSRTWGGDTQYF
TGCTCGAGGACGTGGGGGGGAGATACGCAGTATTTT
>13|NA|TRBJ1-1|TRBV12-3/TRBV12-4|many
CASSLALGTEAFF
TGTGCCAGCAGTTTAGCGCTCGGAACTGAAGCTTTCTTT
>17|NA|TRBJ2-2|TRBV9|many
CASSVEDTAWDTGELFF
TGTGCCAGCAGCGTAGAGGATACGGCTTGGGACACCGGGGAGCTGTTTTTT
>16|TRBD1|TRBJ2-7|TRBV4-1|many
CASSQGILRDRPEQYF
TGCGCCAGCAGCCAAGGAATTCTCCGGGACAGGCCCGAGCAGTACTTC
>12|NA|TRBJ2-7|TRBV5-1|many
CASSLGWGEQYF
TGCGCCAGCAGCTTGGGATGGGGCGAGCAGTACTTC
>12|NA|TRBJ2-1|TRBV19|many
CASRDTYNEQFF
TGTGCCAGTCGAGACACCTACAATGAGCAGTTCTTC
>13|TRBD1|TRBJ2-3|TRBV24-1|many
CATSRTGSDTQYF
TGTGCCACCAGTAGGACAGGATCAGATACGCAGTATTTT
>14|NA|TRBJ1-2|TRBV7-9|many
CASSLAGGNYGYTF
TGTGCCAGCAGCTTAGCTGGGGGGAACTATGGCTACACCTTC
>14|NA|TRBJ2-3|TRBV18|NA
CASSPPSSTDTQYF
TGTGCCAGCTCACCACCGAGTAGCACAGATACGCAGTATTTT
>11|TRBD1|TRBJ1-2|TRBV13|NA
CASSLGQGGTF
TGTGCCAGCAGCTTGGGACAGGGGGGCACCTTC
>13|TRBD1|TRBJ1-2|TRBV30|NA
CAWSPGGVSGYTF
TGTGCCTGGAGTCCAGGGGGCGTAAGTGGCTACACCTTC
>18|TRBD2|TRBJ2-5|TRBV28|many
CASSFNPGRGGSRETQYF
TGTGCCAGCAGTTTTAACCCCGGGCGGGGGGGCTCGCGGGAGACCCAGTACTTC
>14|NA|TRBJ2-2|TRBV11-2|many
CASSLGHGAGELFF
TGTGCCAGCTCCTTGGGTCACGGGGCCGGGGAGCTGTTTTTT
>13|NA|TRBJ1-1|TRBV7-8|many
CASTKDLRGEAFF
TGTGCCAGCACCAAAGACCTCCGCGGAGAAGCTTTCTTT
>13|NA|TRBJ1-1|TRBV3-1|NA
CASSQVVVTEAFF
TGTGCCAGCAGCCAAGTAGTGGTGACTGAAGCTTTCTTT
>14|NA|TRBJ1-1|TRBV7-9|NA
CASSVDWGCSEAFF
TGTGCCAGCAGCGTGGACTGGGGTTGCAGTGAAGCTTTCTTT
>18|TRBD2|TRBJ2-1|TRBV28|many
CASSFVPGTSGTVDEQFF
TGTGCCAGCAGTTTTGTCCCGGGGACTAGCGGGACGGTAGATGAGCAGTTCTTC
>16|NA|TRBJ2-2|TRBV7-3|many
CASSLRQAGNTGELFF
TGTGCCAGCAGCTTAAGACAGGCGGGAAACACCGGGGAGCTGTTTTTT
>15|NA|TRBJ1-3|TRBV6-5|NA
CASSLQAPSGNTIYF
TGTGCCAGCAGTTTACAGGCTCCCTCTGGAAACACCATATATTTT
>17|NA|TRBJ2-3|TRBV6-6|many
CASSPPLVSEGTDTQYF
TGTGCCAGCAGTCCACCCCTTGTTAGCGAGGGCACAGATACGCAGTATTTT
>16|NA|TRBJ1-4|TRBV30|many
CAWSTFVPSGTEKLFF
TGTGCCTGGAGTACCTTCGTACCCAGTGGTACTGAAAAACTGTTTTTT
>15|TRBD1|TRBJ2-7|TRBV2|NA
CASSEGQGGSYEQYF
TGTGCCAGCAGTGAAGGACAGGGGGGCTCCTACGAGCAGTACTTC
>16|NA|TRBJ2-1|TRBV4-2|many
CASSQDGTPDHNEQFF
TGTGCCAGCAGCCAAGACGGGACTCCAGACCACAATGAGCAGTTCTTC
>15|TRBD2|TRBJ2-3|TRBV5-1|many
CASSGGEWSTDTQYF
TGCGCCAGCAGCGGGGGGGAGTGGAGCACAGATACGCAGTATTTT
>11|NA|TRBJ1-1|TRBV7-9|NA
CASSSSTEAFF
TGTGCCAGCAGCTCCAGTACTGAAGCTTTCTTT
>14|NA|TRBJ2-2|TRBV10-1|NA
CASRLIKNTGELFF
TGCGCCAGCAGACTAATCAAGAACACCGGGGAGCTGTTTTTT
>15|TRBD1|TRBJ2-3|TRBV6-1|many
CASSEGTGVADTQYF
TGTGCCAGCAGTGAAGGGACAGGGGTCGCAGATACGCAGTATTTT
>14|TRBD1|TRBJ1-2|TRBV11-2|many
CASSLAGTGYGYTF
TGTGCCAGCAGCTTAGCCGGGACAGGGTATGGCTACACCTTC
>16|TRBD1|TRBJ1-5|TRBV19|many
CASRSTGVWSNQPQHF
TGTGCCAGTAGGTCAACAGGGGTTTGGAGCAATCAGCCCCAGCATTTT
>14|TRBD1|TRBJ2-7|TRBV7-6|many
CASSLEDRAYEQYF
TGTGCCAGCAGCTTAGAAGACAGGGCCTACGAGCAGTACTTC
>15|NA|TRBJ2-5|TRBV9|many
CASSVAQDPGETQYF
TGTGCCAGCAGCGTAGCCCAAGATCCGGGAGAGACCCAGTACTTC
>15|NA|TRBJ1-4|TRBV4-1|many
CASSQRGQWGEKLFF
TGCGCCAGCAGCCAGCGAGGGCAATGGGGTGAAAAACTGTTTTTT
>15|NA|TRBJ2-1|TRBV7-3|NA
CASIPFAGNIYEQFF
TGTGCCAGCATCCCCTTCGCGGGAAATATATATGAGCAGTTCTTC
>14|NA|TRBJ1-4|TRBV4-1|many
CASSQVGHNEKLFF
TGCGCCAGCAGCCAAGTGGGACACAATGAAAAACTGTTTTTT
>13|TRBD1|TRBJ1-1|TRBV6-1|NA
CATWDRSNTEAFF
TGTGCCACCTGGGACAGGTCTAACACTGAAGCTTTCTTT
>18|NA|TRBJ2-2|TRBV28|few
CASILNLGQGSNPGELFF
TGTGCCAGCATTTTAAATTTGGGCCAGGGGTCTAATCCCGGGGAGCTGTTTTTT
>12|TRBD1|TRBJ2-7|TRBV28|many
CASRGTGAEQYF
TGTGCCAGCAGGGGGACAGGGGCCGAGCAGTACTTC
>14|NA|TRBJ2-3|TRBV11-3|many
CASSPGHRGDTQYF
TGTGCCAGCAGCCCGGGACATCGGGGAGATACGCAGTATTTT
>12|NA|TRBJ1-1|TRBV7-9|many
CASSPDMDEAFF
TGTGCCAGCAGCCCAGATATGGATGAAGCTTTCTTT
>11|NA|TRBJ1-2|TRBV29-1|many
CSVEAYSGYTF
TGCAGCGTTGAGGCGTATTCTGGCTACACCTTC
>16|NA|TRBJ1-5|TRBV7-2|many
CASSLQGFGSNQPQHF
TGTGCCAGCAGCTTACAGGGGTTTGGAAGCAATCAGCCCCAGCATTTT
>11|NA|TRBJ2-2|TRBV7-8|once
CASRPAGEMFF
TGTGCCAGCAGACCCGCCGGGGAGATGTTTTTT
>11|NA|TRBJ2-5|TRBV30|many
CAWSVQETQYF
TGTGCCTGGAGTGTACAAGAGACCCAGTACTTC
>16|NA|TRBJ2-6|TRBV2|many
CASSGQGAYGANVLTF
TGTGCCAGCAGTGGGCAAGGGGCTTATGGGGCCAACGTCCTGACTTTC
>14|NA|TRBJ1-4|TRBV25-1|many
CASSEGGVGEKLFF
TGTGCCAGCAGTGAAGGGGGCGTGGGTGAAAAACTGTTTTTT
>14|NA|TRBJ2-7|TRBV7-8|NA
CASSPSWQSYEQYF
TGTGCCAGCAGCCCCTCCTGGCAGTCCTACGAGCAGTACTTC
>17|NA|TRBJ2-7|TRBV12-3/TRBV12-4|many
CASSLSWGAGDRGEQYF
TGTGCCAGCAGTTTAAGCTGGGGGGCGGGAGATCGGGGCGAGCAGTACTTC
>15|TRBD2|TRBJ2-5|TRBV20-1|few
CSARLQSGRYGTQYF
TGCAGTGCTAGATTGCAGAGCGGGAGATACGGGACCCAGTACTTC